This entry describes one T cell receptor (beta chain). Its antigen is still unknown. This sample is drawn from a study of blood T cells in healthy people across ages. Study observations and caveats: With donor CMV status unknown, expanded clonotype changes were possibly confounded. The percentage of naive T cells correlated strongly with TCR beta diversity.

CDR1 and CDR2 from the germline V gene are MNHEY and SVGEGT. The V segment lost 3 bases and the J segment 3 bases; nucleotides outside the gene matches: 1. CDR3 length: 13 amino acids. The authors ran a second PCR of about 7 to 11 cycles using a sample-barcoded 5' primer and a J-beta primer mix. All cDNA molecules were each tagged by a template-switch adaptor with 12 random nucleotides. TCRdb recomputed calls from the 5' RACE reads with MiXCR, one row per CDR3 protein. The repertoire consists of about 1.8 million distinct CDR3 sequences, with around 48% occurring once and the leading ten covering 2.1%.

This receptor was taken from a woman aged 40-49 years in good health. Sequenced input: blood. The chain has TRBV6-2 or TRBV6-3 and TRBJ2-5; 7 bases fit TRBD2. The CDR3 DNA follows: TGTGCCAGCAGTTATGCGGGGGAAGAGACCCAGTACTTC. It translates to CASSYAGEETQYF.